The entry that follows covers one T cell receptor beta chain sequence. Its specificity is not known. The data belong to a study of monozygotic twins with inflammatory bowel disease. Findings and caveats of the study: In patient repertoires, differing immunosuppressive treatments may have added some variability.

Addition of UMIs with a 6-nucleotide sample barcode was achieved by template switching. After re-calling the 5' RACE reads, TCRdb lists one entry per CDR3 protein, DNA absent. Its table lists fewer than 200,000 distinct CDR3 sequences. The source is a human donor with ulcerative colitis or Crohn's disease, or a healthy co-twin of an affected twin (not recorded which). Sequences were obtained from blood.

This chain's CDR3 is CASSQDASGSPNTGELFF. The chain has TRBV3-1 and TRBJ2-2; TCRdb's assignment of TRBD2 cannot be checked, as there is no DNA. The CDR3 has 18 residues. Germline-derived CDR1 and CDR2 are LGHDT and YNNKEL (reference sequence).